This T cell receptor beta chain was obtained from a study of T cells in Graves' hyperthyroidism and ophthalmopathy. Study findings and constraints: Most expanded thyroid clonotypes above 0.001 recurred in blood. Ophthalmopathy was model-predicted a median roughly 6.2 months pre-onset.

Per the germline V gene, CDR1 is SNHLY and CDR2 is FYNNEI. The CDR3 loop spans 16 amino acids. J was trimmed by 7 bases and V by 5 bases; bases with no gene match: 10. For this clonotype: The target antigen is unknown.

Using RNA transcripts as the source, TCR beta CDR3 regions were amplified. First-round RT-PCR with HTBI primers amplified the TCR CDR3 region. In TCRdb, the multiplex PCR reads were re-called with MiXCR into one record per CDR3 protein. The data show tens of thousands of distinct CDR3 sequences, roughly 51% seen once. The study enrolled patients aged 18 to 65 with newly diagnosed hyperthyroidism of under 2 months' duration. The source material was peripheral blood or thyroid tissue (not recorded which). The TCR originated in a man between 18 and 29 years old with Graves' hyperthyroidism. This chain connects TRBV2 to TRBJ2-7; 14 nucleotides match TRBD2. Written as DNA, the CDR3 is TGTGCCAGCAGTCAAACCGGGACTAGCGGGAGTAGTGAGCAGTACTTC. This sequence encodes CASSQTGTSGSSEQYF.